The 31 T cell receptor beta chains given below trace back to one sample, sequenced in a study of blood T cells in healthy people across ages. Next came a second PCR, run for about 7 to 12 cycles, which used a sample-barcoded 5' primer along with a J-beta primer mix. TCRdb fed the 5' RACE reads into MiXCR, producing one record per CDR3 protein. The table records 2 million or so distinct CDR3 sequences, 49% of them present only once. The specimen sequenced was blood. The receptors come from a middle-aged woman in good health.

The V gene is TRBV20-1, the J gene TRBJ2-5, with TRBD2 matching over 12 bases. Germline-derived CDR1 and CDR2 are DFQATT and SNEGSKA (reference sequence). The CDR3 has 15 amino acids. V dropped 6 bases and J dropped 5; count of bases not matched to a gene: 10. The DNA of the CDR3 is TGCAGTGCCATCATGCTAGGACTAGCGGGGGAGACCCAGTACTTC. It codes for CSAIMLGLAGETQYF.

The chain recombines TRBV25-1 with TRBJ2-3; D may be TRBD2 (6 bases). This CDR3 region has 18 residues. The V gene's germline CDR1 is MGHDK and CDR2 SYGVNS. The V gene lost 2 bases and the J gene lost 0 bases, with 18 bases spanning the gap. For the CDR3, the DNA is TGTGCCAGCAGTGAAGCAGGATGGCGGGGCCTAAGCACAGATACGCAGTATTTT. Translated, it gives CASSEAGWRGLSTDTQYF.

The V call is TRBV7-2, the J call TRBJ2-5; 9 bases match TRBD1. This CDR3 comprises 15 residues. CDR1 and CDR2 (germline): SGHTA, FQGNSA. The ends lost 4 bases at V and 2 bases at J; junction bases unmatched: 5. The CDR3 sequence is CASSSLGTGQETQYF. As DNA, the CDR3 is TGTGCCAGCAGCTCATTGGGGACAGGGCAAGAGACCCAGTACTTC.

This clonotype was detected a few times. This chain joins TRBV6-2 or TRBV6-3 and TRBJ1-2; 8 positions match TRBD1. CDR1 is MNHEY and CDR2 is SVGEGT in the germline V gene. Trimming removed 4 bases from V and 4 bases from J; junction bases left unmatched: 5. CDR3 length: 14 amino acids. DNA of the CDR3: TGTGCCAGCAGTTCCCAGGACAGGGTCTATGGCTACACCTTC. Translating gives CASSSQDRVYGYTF.

The chain recombines TRBV6-5 with TRBJ2-3, with D uncertain. V lost 2 bases to trimming and J lost 5 bases, with 8 bases between them. The CDR3 contains 13 residues. The germline gives CDR1 MNHEY, CDR2 SVGAGI. The CDR3 bases are TGTGCCAGCAGTTACACCCCGGGAGATACGCAGTATTTT. Its translation: CASSYTPGDTQYF.

V is TRBV29-1 and J is TRBJ2-2; D assignment may be TRBD1 or TRBD2 (5 bases each). The V gene lost 6 bases and the J gene lost 6 bases, with 14 bases spanning the gap. The germline CDR1 and CDR2 sequences are SQVTM and ANQGSEA. CDR3 size: 13 residues. Written as DNA, the CDR3 is TGCAGCGTCCTGCAGGGACGCGCCGGGGAGCTGTTTTTT. Translated, it gives CSVLQGRAGELFF.

The chain carries TRBV20-1 and TRBJ2-7; D is possibly TRBD1 (6 bases). TRBJ2-5 matches the DNA end more closely, so the J call is doubtful. Germline CDR1 is DFQATT and CDR2 is SNEGSKA (reference sequence). The CDR3 consists of 13 residues. The CDR3, as DNA: TGCAGTGCTAGTTGGCAGGGGCGGGAGACCCAGTACTTC. Translating it yields CSASWQGRETQYF.

The J gene is TRBJ1-1, the V gene TRBV4-3; D gene ambiguous. The germline V gene has CDR1 LGHNA and CDR2 YSLEER. This CDR3 is 15 amino acids long. Trimming cost V 1 base and J 0 bases, with 9 bases left between them. CDR3 amino acids: CASSQARSMNTEAFF. CDR3 coding DNA: TGCGCCAGCAGCCAAGCTAGGAGTATGAACACTGAAGCTTTCTTT.

This clonotype was seen more than once but under ten times. For the CDR3, the DNA is TGTGCCAGCATCCGGACGGACCAAGAGACCCAGTACTTC. It is translated as CASIRTDQETQYF. The V and J genes are TRBV7-9 and TRBJ2-5; D call uncertain. The V gene lost 7 bases and the J gene lost 0 bases, with 9 bases spanning the gap. This CDR3 region has 13 residues. Germline loops: CDR1 SEHNR, CDR2 FQNEAQ (reference sequence).

The rearrangement joins TRBV29-1 to TRBJ2-7; 9 positions agree with TRBD2. The CDR3 is 15 amino acids. Germline values: CDR1 SQVTM, CDR2 ANQGSEA. V lost 2 bases to trimming and J lost 7 bases; unmatched junction nucleotides: 12. The CDR3 DNA reads TGCAGCGTTGAAAGCGGGGGGCTCAGGTACAATGAGCAGTACTTC. Encoded protein: CSVESGGLRYNEQYF.

This clonotype has only one observation. The CDR3 sequence is CATSDVSRNQPQHF. In nucleotides, the CDR3 is TGTGCCACCAGTGATGTGTCCCGAAATCAGCCCCAGCATTTT. This chain connects TRBV24-1 to TRBJ1-5; D unclear. Per the germline V gene, CDR1 is KGHDR and CDR2 is SFDVKD. Trimming removed 3 bases from V and 4 bases from J, with 9 bases in between. The CDR3 totals 14 residues.

This clonotype has more than one count but fewer than ten. The J gene is TRBJ2-1, the V gene TRBV20-1; tentative D call: TRBD2 (7 bases). The germline gives CDR1 DFQATT, CDR2 SNEGSKA (reference sequence). V lost 0 bases to trimming and J lost 5 bases, with 17 bases between them. The CDR3 has 16 residues. CDR3 sequence reads: CSARDPKGGRDNEQFF. CDR3 nucleotides: TGCAGTGCTAGAGATCCGAAGGGGGGGAGGGACAATGAGCAGTTCTTC.

This chain connects TRBV10-1 to TRBJ2-4, with TRBD1 matching over 7 bases. V gave up 5 bases and J gave up 3 bases; unmatched junction bases: 4. This CDR3 comprises 14 residues. CDR1 and CDR2 from the germline V gene are WNHNN and SYGVQD (reference sequence). CDR3 bases: TGCGCCAGCAGTAAATCAGGGGGCAAAAACATTCAGTACTTC. This codes for CASSKSGGKNIQYF.

A word on this clonotype: A clone one base away is much larger, so this may be a read error. The rearrangement joins TRBV7-2 to TRBJ2-5; D uncertain. Germline values: CDR1 SGHTA, CDR2 FQGNSA. V was trimmed by 5 bases and J by 12 bases, leaving 13 bases between them. The CDR3 extends over 11 amino acids. The CDR3 loop reads CASSPGRGEYF. The CDR3 DNA follows: TGTGCCAGCAGCCCCGGTCGAGGAGAGTACTTC.

The chain recombines TRBV29-1 with TRBJ2-3; D may be TRBD2 (5 bases). Trimming took off 7 bases at V and 0 bases at J, with 14 bases between the two ends. CDR3 size: 14 residues. CDR1 is SQVTM and CDR2 is ANQGSEA in the germline V gene. The CDR3 nucleotides are TGCAGCGAACTAGGTTTAGAGAGCACAGATACGCAGTATTTT. Its protein is CSELGLESTDTQYF.

This clonotype has more than one count but fewer than ten. The chain links TRBV20-1 to TRBJ1-2; tentatively, D is TRBD1 (5 bases). The CDR3 is 16 residues long. The germline gives CDR1 DFQATT, CDR2 SNEGSKA (reference sequence). The V gene lost 2 bases and the J gene lost 6 bases, with 22 bases spanning the gap. The CDR3 DNA reads TGCAGTGCTAGACCCCAAGGGCTCAGGGAGCACGATGGCTACACCTTC. This translates into CSARPQGLREHDGYTF.

This chain joins TRBV20-1 and TRBJ1-1; the D gene is possibly TRBD1 (5 bases). Between the trimmed V and J ends, which lost 3 bases and 5 bases, there was a span of 19 bases. Germline CDR1 is DFQATT and CDR2 is SNEGSKA (reference sequence). There are 15 residues in the CDR3. CDR3 bases: TGCAGTGCTAGTCAACGCTTGCGGGGCAGGACTGAAGCTTTCTTT. Its translation is CSASQRLRGRTEAFF.

This clonotype was counted between two and nine times. The DNA for the CDR3 is TGTGCCAGCAGTACTGCCGGGAACAGAGAGTCTGGCTACACCTTC. This gives the protein CASSTAGNRESGYTF. The chain recombines TRBV6-6 with TRBJ1-2; D unresolved. With 5 bases removed from V and 7 bases from J, the gap between germline ends came to 20 bases. There are 15 residues in the CDR3. Germline V gives CDR1 MNHNY, CDR2 SVGAGI (reference sequence).

The chain employs TRBV13 and TRBJ1-5, with a possible D match to TRBD1 (5 bases). V lost 4 bases, J lost 5 bases, and 12 bases lay in between. CDR1 is PRHDT and CDR2 is FYEKMQ in the germline V gene (reference sequence). CDR3 size: 14 residues. The CDR3 DNA sequence: TGTGCCAGCAGCTCCGGGACGGTCGATCAGCCCCAGCATTTT. This gives the protein CASSSGTVDQPQHF.

About this clonotype itself: Since a much larger clone is just one base distant, this may be a read error. The chain employs TRBV5-1 and TRBJ2-1; D is possibly TRBD1 or TRBD2 (5 bases each). The CDR3 consists of 14 residues. In germline, CDR1 is SGHRS, CDR2 YFSETQ. The CDR3 is CASRWDGPVGERFF. CDR3 sequence (DNA): TGCGCCAGCAGATGGGACGGGCCTGTAGGGGAGCGGTTCTTC.

The chain joins TRBV5-1 to TRBJ1-4; a possible D gene is TRBD1 (6 bases). This CDR3 comprises 15 residues. CDR1 SGHRS and CDR2 YFSETQ come from the germline V gene. The V end was cut by 7 bases, the J end by 0 bases, with 13 bases between. CDR3 DNA sequence: TGCGCCAGCCGCGACTCAGGGGCAACTAATGAAAAACTGTTTTTT. Amino acid sequence: CASRDSGATNEKLFF.

The chain joins TRBV4-3 to TRBJ1-1; possibly TRBD1 for D (5 bases). The CDR3 consists of 15 residues. The ends were cut back, 3 bases at V and 7 bases at J, with 18 bases in the middle. Germline CDR1 LGHNA, CDR2 YSLEER. Written as DNA, the CDR3 is TGCGCCAGCAGCCACCTTCCGGACGGAGGGGTTGAAGCTTTCTTT. Translated: CASSHLPDGGVEAFF.

Only a few counts were recorded for this clonotype. This chain joins TRBV28 and TRBJ2-5; 15 bases are shared with TRBD2. Germline loops: CDR1 MDHEN, CDR2 SYDVKM. Trimming removed 6 bases from V and 5 bases from J; junction bases left unmatched: 13. This CDR3 contains 18 residues. The CDR3 sequence is CASSLGLAGGPFGETQYF. The CDR3 nucleotides read TGTGCCAGCAGCCTAGGACTAGCGGGGGGGCCATTTGGGGAGACCCAGTACTTC.

The chain links TRBV28 to TRBJ2-1; D uncertain. This CDR3 is built from 15 residues. The V end was cut by 2 bases, the J end by 7 bases, with 15 bases between. The germline gives CDR1 MDHEN, CDR2 SYDVKM. This CDR3 is CASSLGAVGNNEQFF. CDR3 DNA: TGTGCCAGCAGTTTAGGTGCGGTGGGGAATAATGAGCAGTTCTTC.

This clonotype was found once. The chain carries TRBV7-2 and TRBJ1-2, with D unclear. V shed 1 base and J shed 0 bases, with 12 bases lying between them. There are 16 residues in the CDR3. The germline V gene has CDR1 SGHTA and CDR2 FQGNSA. The CDR3 reads CASSLGQPTTNYGYTF. CDR3 DNA: TGTGCCAGCAGCTTAGGACAACCAACCACTAACTATGGCTACACCTTC.

This chain links TRBV10-2 with TRBJ2-1; 8 bases fit TRBD2. The CDR3 runs 14 residues. The V and J ends lost 6 bases and 8 bases, in that order; junction bases with no gene match: 9. The V gene's germline CDR1 is WSHSY and CDR2 SAAADI. The CDR3 here is CASRSGTRHHEQFF. CDR3 sequence (DNA): TGCGCCAGCAGATCCGGGACTAGGCATCATGAGCAGTTCTTC.

J is TRBJ2-1 and V is TRBV3-1; TRBD1 aligns across 9 bases. The CDR3 extends over 15 amino acids. The germline gives CDR1 LGHDT, CDR2 YNNKEL (reference sequence). V gave up 4 bases and J gave up 5 bases; unmatched junction bases: 6. The CDR3 nucleotides read TGTGCCAGCAGCCGCCGGGACAGGGTCCACAATGAGCAGTTCTTC. Residues: CASSRRDRVHNEQFF.

V is TRBV5-1 and J is TRBJ2-5; tentative D call: TRBD2 (5 bases). The CDR3 consists of 13 residues. Germline V lookup: CDR1 SGHRS, CDR2 YFSETQ. Trimming cost V 3 bases and J 5 bases, with 11 bases left between them. This chain's CDR3 is CASSWPTGETQYF. As DNA, the CDR3 is TGCGCCAGCAGCTGGCCCACGGGGGAGACCCAGTACTTC.

This clonotype was counted ten times or more. The chain has TRBV7-9 and TRBJ2-1, with a weak D call TRBD2 (7 bases). V was trimmed by 2 bases and J by 15 bases, leaving 23 bases between them. The germline CDR1 and CDR2 sequences are SEHNR and FQNEAQ (reference sequence). CDR3 length: 15 amino acids. The CDR3 here is CASSLWVGGPQSWFF. Written as DNA, the CDR3 is TGTGCCAGCAGCTTATGGGTCGGGGGGCCACAATCCTGGTTCTTC.

V usage is TRBV6-6 and J usage is TRBJ1-5, with a weak D call TRBD1 (5 bases). Germline V gene data show CDR1 as MNHNY and CDR2 as SVGAGI (reference sequence). Trimming left V 5 bases short and J 4 bases short, with 12 bases between. The CDR3 contains 14 residues. The CDR3 DNA reads TGTGCCAGCAGTGCGATCGGGACTAATCAGCCCCAGCATTTT. Protein sequence: CASSAIGTNQPQHF.

V is TRBV4-2 and J is TRBJ2-4; D possibly uses TRBD1 or TRBD2 (5 bases each). The length of the CDR3 is 17 residues. Germline V CDR1 and CDR2: LGHNA, YNFKEQ. Trimming removed 1 base from V and 0 bases from J, with 13 bases in between. Here the CDR3 DNA reads TGTGCCAGCAGCCAAGGCCGGGACCTCCTAGCCAAAAACATTCAGTACTTC. This gives the protein CASSQGRDLLAKNIQYF.